These 32 T cell receptor beta chains were all obtained from the same sample, sequenced in a study of T-cell reconstitution after alpha-beta-depleted transplantation in children. This sample's TCRbeta library carried unique molecular identifier barcodes. Each CDR3 protein gets one entry after TCRdb re-called the PCR reads with MiXCR. The table lists over 200,000 distinct CDR3 sequences, 9.5% to 13% of them singletons. This specimen consisted of PBMCs, obtained before TCRalphabeta/CD19-depleted stem cell transplant. The receptor set was obtained from a child in the first two years of life with acute myeloid leukemia, due to receive a stem cell transplant.

This clonotype was detected a few times. The CDR3 spells CSVSTSGRAGELFF. Here the CDR3 DNA reads TGCAGTGTATCGACTAGCGGGAGGGCCGGGGAGCTGTTTTTT. V usage is TRBV20-1 and J usage is TRBJ2-2, with 14 bases fitting TRBD2. The CDR3 contains 14 residues. Germline CDR1 reads DFQATT; CDR2 reads SNEGSKA (reference sequence). V dropped 7 bases and J dropped 6; count of bases not matched to a gene: 4.

This clonotype was recorded many times. V gene TRBV5-1 combines with J gene TRBJ2-1; D gene unclear. Germline V CDR1 and CDR2: SGHRS, YFSETQ. The V end lost 1 base, the J end lost 7 bases, and 6 bases lay between the germline ends. The CDR3 totals 12 residues. Here the CDR3 DNA reads TGCGCCAGCAGCTTGATGGAGAATGAGCAGTTCTTC. Its translation is CASSLMENEQFF. Variable domain in full (rest from reference TRBV5-1 and TRBJ2-1): KAGVTQTPRYLIKTRGQQVTLSCSPISGHRSVSWYQQTPGQGLQFLFEYFSETQRNKGNFPGRFSGRQFSNSRSEMNVSTLELGDSALYLCASSLMENEQFFGPGTRLTVL.

This clonotype was counted ten times or more. In nucleotides, the CDR3 is TGTGCCAGCAGTTACACGGCTGGGGGTTACAATGAGCAGTTCTTC. Amino acids: CASSYTAGGYNEQFF. The J gene is TRBJ2-1, the V gene TRBV6-5; the D call may be TRBD1 or TRBD2 (5 bases each). V was shortened by 2 bases and J by 4 bases, with 12 bases between the two germline ends. The CDR3 extends over 15 amino acids. Germline V gene data show CDR1 as MNHEY and CDR2 as SVGAGI.

This clonotype was observed at least ten times. This rearrangement joins TRBV10-3 to TRBJ2-2, with 11 positions matching TRBD2. The junction had 1 base not matched to a gene; V was cut back by 3 bases and J by 4 bases. Germline assignment: CDR1 ENHRY and CDR2 SYGVKD. The CDR3 is 15 amino acids. The CDR3 sequence is CAISEGTSGTGELFF. CDR3 sequence (DNA): TGTGCCATCAGTGAAGGGACTAGCGGCACCGGGGAGCTGTTTTTT.

This clonotype has a count of ten or more. The chain uses TRBV2 and TRBJ2-7; 7 nucleotides align to TRBD1. In germline, CDR1 is SNHLY, CDR2 FYNNEI. The CDR3 is 14 amino acids. Trimming at V came to 6 bases and at J to 11 bases, leaving 16 bases not matched to a gene. In DNA, the CDR3 is TGTGCCAGCAGCCAAATCGGGACAGCCGGAGAGGAGTACTTC. Protein sequence: CASSQIGTAGEEYF. The entire variable domain, with the rest obtained from reference TRBV2 and TRBJ2-7, is as follows: EPEVTQTPSHQVTQMGQEVILRCVPISNHLYFYWYRQILGQKVEFLVSFYNNEISEKSEIFDDQFSVERPDGSNFTLKIRSTKLEDSAMYFCASSQIGTAGEEYFGPGTRLTVT.

The DNA of the CDR3 is TGTGCCAGCAGCAAAGTAAGCAGGGTCCGGGACCCGACCTACGAGCAGTACTTC. It encodes CASSKVSRVRDPTYEQYF. The gene calls are TRBV21-1 and TRBJ2-7; no check of the table's D call, TRBD1, against the DNA was made. TRBV21-1 is listed as a pseudogene. The CDR3 is 18 amino acids.

This clonotype was observed at least ten times. V is TRBV7-9 and J is TRBJ1-1; D possibly corresponds to TRBD1 (5 bases). Germline CDR1 and CDR2: SEHNR and FQNEAQ (reference sequence). The CDR3 spans 13 residues. V was trimmed by 0 bases and J by 5 bases, leaving 7 bases between them. The CDR3 coding sequence is TGTGCCAGCAGCTTAGCCCCAGGGACTGAAGCTTTCTTT. It encodes CASSLAPGTEAFF.

There are a few counts of this clonotype. The chain carries TRBV19 and TRBJ2-2; TRBD1 matches 8 bases. The V gene end was trimmed by 7 bases and the J gene end by 4 bases; junction bases not matched to a gene: 14. This CDR3 comprises 17 residues. Germline assignment: CDR1 LNHDA and CDR2 SQIVND (reference sequence). Written as DNA, the CDR3 is TGTGCCAGTACCCCTCCGTCAGGGGGCGCCGGCACCGGGGAGCTGTTTTTT. Translating gives CASTPPSGGAGTGELFF.

V gene TRBV29-1 combines with J gene TRBJ2-2; TRBD2 matches at 10 bases. The germline CDR1 and CDR2 sequences are SQVTM and ANQGSEA. The V gene end was trimmed by 2 bases and the J gene end by 3 bases; junction bases not matched to a gene: 6. The CDR3 is 16 amino acids. The CDR3 bases are TGCAGCGTTGAATGGGCTAGCGGGAGTCACACCGGGGAGCTGTTTTTT. It specifies CSVEWASGSHTGELFF.

This clonotype was seen many times. The rearrangement joins TRBV5-1 to TRBJ2-2; weak D call: TRBD1 (5 bases). V was clipped by 4 bases and J by 3 bases, with 10 bases between them. The germline V gene has CDR1 SGHRS and CDR2 YFSETQ. This CDR3 spans 14 amino acids. The CDR3 here is CASSLRQHTGELFF. The CDR3 DNA sequence: TGCGCCAGCAGCCTTCGACAGCACACCGGGGAGCTGTTTTTT.

This clonotype was observed many times. The V and J genes are TRBV3-1 and TRBJ2-7; a weak D match, TRBD1 (5 bases). With 2 bases removed from V and 1 base from J, the gap between germline ends came to 6 bases. The CDR3 runs to 13 residues. Germline-derived CDR1 and CDR2 are LGHDT and YNNKEL (reference sequence). In DNA form, the CDR3 reads TGTGCCAGCAGCCAAAGACAGTCCTACGAGCAGTACTTC. Translating gives CASSQRQSYEQYF.

Details on this clonotype: A read error may be the cause here, since a much bigger clone is one base away. This chain uses TRBV5-1 with TRBJ2-2, with D possibly being TRBD2 (5 bases). This CDR3 is built from 15 residues. Germline CDR1 and CDR2: SGHRS and YFSETQ. The CDR3 bases are TGCGCCAGCAGCGAGCGGAGCTCGAACGCCGGGGAGCTGTTTTTT. Its protein is CASSERSSNAGELFF.

This clonotype was picked up many times. V gene TRBV7-2 combines with J gene TRBJ1-6, with 7 bases fitting TRBD1. CDR3 length equals 15 residues. V trimming: 1 base; J trimming: 8 bases; junction bases outside the gene matches: 5. Germline-derived CDR1 and CDR2 are SGHTA and FQGNSA. The CDR3: CASSLGQGLYSPLHF. The CDR3 DNA sequence: TGTGCCAGCAGCTTAGGACAGGGACTTTATTCACCCCTCCACTTT. Supplemented by reference TRBV7-2 and TRBJ1-6, the full variable domain reads GAGVSQSPSNKVTEKGKDVELRCDPISGHTALYWYRQSLGQGLEFLIYFQGNSAPDKSGLPSDRFSAERTGGSVSTLTIQRTQQEDSAVYLCASSLGQGLYSPLHFGNGTRLTVT.

This clonotype was recorded many times. This chain connects TRBV7-9 to TRBJ1-5; D is uncertain. This CDR3 is 14 amino acids long. The germline V gene encodes CDR1 SEHNR and CDR2 FQNEAQ (reference sequence). V lost 6 bases and J lost 2, with 11 bases in between. CDR3 coding DNA: TGTGCCAGCAGTCTCCAAGGAGGCAATCAGCCCCAGCATTTT. Translating gives CASSLQGGNQPQHF.

This clonotype showed up many times. V gene TRBV28 combines with J gene TRBJ2-7; a possible D gene is TRBD1 (6 bases). V dropped 1 base and J dropped 3 bases, with 13 bases sitting between them. CDR3 length equals 15 residues. The V gene's germline CDR1 is MDHEN and CDR2 SYDVKM. The CDR3 is CASSLSGVGGYEQYF. The CDR3 DNA reads TGTGCCAGCAGTTTATCTGGGGTAGGGGGCTACGAGCAGTACTTC.

This clonotype was detected ten times or more. The chain joins TRBV20-1 to TRBJ2-3, with 9 nucleotides matching TRBD1. J lost 3 bases, V lost 1 base, and 5 bases had no gene match. The CDR3 extends over 15 amino acids. Germline loops: CDR1 DFQATT, CDR2 SNEGSKA (reference sequence). For the CDR3, the DNA is TGCAGTGCTAGAGTTCGACAGGGGGGAACAGATACGCAGTATTTT. It is translated as CSARVRQGGTDTQYF.

This clonotype was picked up many times. The genes are TRBV28 and TRBJ2-1; TRBD2 aligns across 9 bases. V shed 7 bases, J shed 3 bases, and the junction held 7 bases outside the gene matches. The CDR3 has 15 residues. CDR1 is MDHEN, CDR2 SYDVKM, per germline. The CDR3 DNA follows: TGTGCCAGCACTAGCGGGGCCCCCTTCTACAATGAGCAGTTCTTC. Translation: CASTSGAPFYNEQFF.

This clonotype was counted at least ten times. The chain is built from TRBV5-1 and TRBJ2-3, with TRBD2 matching over 11 bases. This CDR3 has 16 residues. Germline-derived CDR1 and CDR2 are SGHRS and YFSETQ. The J segment lost 0 bases and the V segment lost 3 bases, leaving 3 bases of the junction unmatched. CDR3 nucleotides: TGCGCCAGCAGCTCCATAGCGGGAGGGAGCACAGATACGCAGTATTTT. Translated: CASSSIAGGSTDTQYF.

This clonotype came up many times. The rearrangement links TRBV7-3 to TRBJ2-5, with 9 bases aligning to TRBD2. This CDR3 comprises 14 residues. Germline trimming cut 2 bases from V and 2 bases from J; bases unmatched to any gene: 0. Germline CDR1 reads SGHTA; CDR2 reads FQGTGA. The DNA for the CDR3 is TGTGCCAGCAGCTTACTAGCGGGACAAGAGACCCAGTACTTC. Its protein is CASSLLAGQETQYF.

There are many counts of this clonotype. This chain joins TRBV28 and TRBJ2-7; D not certain. The CDR3 runs to 11 residues. Germline values: CDR1 MDHEN, CDR2 SYDVKM. The V end was cut by 11 bases, the J end by 6 bases, with 14 bases between. Written as DNA, the CDR3 is TGTGCCGTATCAAGCGTGGCCGAGCAGTACTTC. This sequence encodes CAVSSVAEQYF.

This clonotype was counted at least ten times. The CDR3 loop is CASSREQMNTEAFF. The CDR3 DNA sequence: TGTGCCAGCAGTAGAGAGCAGATGAACACTGAAGCTTTCTTT. The chain links TRBV12-3 or TRBV12-4 to TRBJ1-1; no reliable D call. CDR3 length: 14 amino acids. Trimming pared 5 bases from V and 0 bases from J, leaving 10 bases between.

Only a few counts were recorded for this clonotype. A clone one base away is much larger, so this may be a read error. The chain employs TRBV27 and TRBJ1-1; D is ambiguous. CDR3 size: 13 residues. Germline assignment: CDR1 MNHEY and CDR2 SMNVEV (reference sequence). This chain's CDR3 is CTSSSRGNTEAFF. The DNA of the CDR3 is TGTACCAGCTCATCACGGGGGAACACTGAAGCTTTCTTT.

This clonotype was seen at least ten times. The genes are TRBV4-2 and TRBJ2-3; 7 nucleotides agree with TRBD2. CDR1 LGHNA and CDR2 YNFKEQ come from the germline V gene. CDR3 length: 15 amino acids. V lost 0 bases to trimming and J lost 3 bases; unmatched junction nucleotides: 3. CDR3 sequence reads: CASSQELALTDTQYF. CDR3 coding DNA: TGTGCCAGCAGCCAAGAACTAGCGTTGACAGATACGCAGTATTTT.

This clonotype was seen at least ten times. The V call is TRBV28, the J call TRBJ1-6, with no clear D. CDR1 and CDR2 (germline): MDHEN, SYDVKM. CDR3 size: 12 residues. Trimming removed 3 bases at V and 12 bases at J, with 9 bases between. CDR3 in DNA: TGTGCCAGCAGTTTCATAGGTTTACCCCTCCACTTT. The encoded protein is CASSFIGLPLHF.

Many counts were recorded for this clonotype. J is TRBJ2-2 and V is TRBV20-1; 9 bases are a match to TRBD2. Germline trimming cut 4 bases from V and 4 bases from J; bases unmatched to any gene: 4. Germline V gives CDR1 DFQATT, CDR2 SNEGSKA (reference sequence). This CDR3 has 14 amino acids. In DNA, the CDR3 is TGCAGTGCTAAGGGACTAGCATTCACCGGGGAGCTGTTTTTT. It codes for CSAKGLAFTGELFF.

This clonotype was observed at least ten times. V and J are TRBV4-2 and TRBJ2-1; 11 positions agree with TRBD2. J lost 3 bases, V lost 4 bases, and 8 bases had no gene match. The CDR3 extends over 17 amino acids. Germline lookup yields CDR1 LGHNA and CDR2 YNFKEQ. As DNA, the CDR3 is TGTGCCAGCAGCCCAGAGGGGACTAGCGGCCGCTACAATGAGCAGTTCTTC. This translates into CASSPEGTSGRYNEQFF.

This clonotype was observed at least ten times. The chain uses TRBV11-2 and TRBJ2-3, with 7 positions matching TRBD2. This CDR3 is built from 16 residues. With V trimmed by 5 bases and J by 0 bases, 8 bases remained unmatched. The V gene's germline CDR1 is SGHAT and CDR2 FQNNGV. The CDR3 is CASSRLRGRSTDTQYF. CDR3 bases: TGTGCCAGCAGCCGCCTCCGCGGGAGAAGCACAGATACGCAGTATTTT.

Many counts were recorded for this clonotype. This chain joins TRBV20-1 and TRBJ2-1; D gene ambiguous. The CDR3 has 12 amino acids. CDR1 and CDR2 from the germline V gene are DFQATT and SNEGSKA (reference sequence). Trimming pared 6 bases from V and 5 bases from J, leaving 11 bases between. The CDR3 loop is CSARQNHNEQFF. Here the CDR3 DNA reads TGCAGTGCCCGGCAGAACCACAATGAGCAGTTCTTC.

Worth noting for this clonotype: This may stem from a read error, because a much larger clone lies one nucleotide away. The V and J genes are TRBV30 and TRBJ2-6, with D possibly being TRBD1 (5 bases). In germline, CDR1 is GTSNPN, CDR2 SVGIG (reference sequence). The CDR3 has 17 residues. The CDR3 nucleotides read TGTGCCTGGAGTGTAGGCCAACCCCTTTCTGGGGCCAACGTCCTGATTTTC. Its protein product is CAWSVGQPLSGANVLIF.

The chain is built from TRBV5-1 and TRBJ2-1; TRBD2 is a possible D gene (6 bases). CDR3 length: 14 amino acids. Trimming took off 0 bases at V and 6 bases at J, with 10 bases between the two ends. The germline V gene has CDR1 SGHRS and CDR2 YFSETQ. The CDR3 is CASSLGLGGNEQFF. In DNA form, the CDR3 reads TGCGCCAGCAGCTTGGGACTAGGCGGCAATGAGCAGTTCTTC.

This clonotype was recorded at least ten times. The gene calls are TRBV24-1 and TRBJ1-3; D possibly corresponds to TRBD1 (6 bases). The V gene lost 4 bases and the J gene lost 0 bases, with 6 bases spanning the gap. CDR1 and CDR2 from the germline V gene are KGHDR and SFDVKD. This CDR3 is 14 amino acids long. The CDR3 nucleotides are TGTGCCACCAGTGAGGGACACTCTGGAAACACCATATATTTT. Protein product: CATSEGHSGNTIYF.

This clonotype was observed many times. This chain joins TRBV29-1 and TRBJ2-6; D not certain. The CDR3 loop spans 13 amino acids. The germline CDR1 and CDR2 sequences are SQVTM and ANQGSEA. The V end lost 5 bases, the J end lost 0 bases, and 5 bases lay between the germline ends. This chain's CDR3 is CSVWGSGANVLTF. In DNA form, the CDR3 reads TGCAGCGTTTGGGGCTCTGGGGCCAACGTCCTGACTTTC.